This TCR beta chain was documented in a study of spatial heterogeneity in lung cancer. Individually, TCR cDNA molecules were each labelled with a unique molecular identifier. TCRdb ran MiXCR on the 5' RACE reads and lists one entry per CDR3 protein. Among about 100,000 distinct CDR3 sequences listed, about 4.6% were seen once. Time point indicated: sample taken at primary tumor resection. There were 72 donors, all of them untreated patients with early-stage non-small cell lung cancer. Whole RNA, which was extracted from tumor, nontumor lung tissue or frozen PBMC, was sequenced without any cell sorting. Whole-study results and caveats: In tumors, expanded intratumoral alpha and beta TCR counts tracked mutation counts.

Germline lookup yields CDR1 SGHRS and CDR2 YFSETQ. The germline V and J ends were trimmed by 4 bases and 9 bases, with 14 bases remaining between them. The CDR3 has 13 amino acids. This clonotype was observed at least ten times. What it binds is not known. The V call is TRBV5-1, the J call TRBJ2-4; TRBD1 or TRBD2 may be the D gene (5 bases each). The sample was lung tumor tissue, taken at surgery. The TCR originated in a male donor with early-stage non-small cell lung cancer. The CDR3 region has the DNA TGCGCCAGCAGCCGTCAACCTGGGGGCATTCAGTACTTC. This translates into CASSRQPGGIQYF.